The clone carrying this T cell receptor beta chain is a singleton in its sample. Its antigen is not known. The data belong to a study of radiotherapy plus CTLA-4 blockade in lung cancer. As for the study in general: Objective response rate was around 19%; disease control rate, around 30%. Study outcomes and limitations: Early clone dynamics of blood T cells, plus interferon-beta, reportedly predicted response best. In blood, after radiotherapy plus ipilimumab, tumor-derived TCR clones expanded.

Libraries were prepared by immunoSEQ multiplex PCR; TCRdb keeps only in-frame clonotypes and omits some of them. The table lists around 29,000 clones, 80% to 90% of them singletons. The CDR3 is 15 amino acids. The V and J ends lost 5 bases and 7 bases, in that order; junction bases with no gene match: 9. Germline loops: CDR1 MNHNY, CDR2 SVGAGI (reference sequence). The chain joins TRBV6-6 to TRBJ1-4; 8 bases are a match to TRBD1. This clonotype was sampled from a human donor with non-small cell lung cancer that progressed on radiotherapy plus ipilimumab. The sequencing here drew on peripheral blood, taken from a patient treated with radiotherapy plus ipilimumab. The CDR3 sequence: CASSRTGTLGEKLFF. The CDR3 DNA reads as TGTGCCAGCAGTAGGACAGGGACCCTCGGTGAAAAACTGTTTTTT.